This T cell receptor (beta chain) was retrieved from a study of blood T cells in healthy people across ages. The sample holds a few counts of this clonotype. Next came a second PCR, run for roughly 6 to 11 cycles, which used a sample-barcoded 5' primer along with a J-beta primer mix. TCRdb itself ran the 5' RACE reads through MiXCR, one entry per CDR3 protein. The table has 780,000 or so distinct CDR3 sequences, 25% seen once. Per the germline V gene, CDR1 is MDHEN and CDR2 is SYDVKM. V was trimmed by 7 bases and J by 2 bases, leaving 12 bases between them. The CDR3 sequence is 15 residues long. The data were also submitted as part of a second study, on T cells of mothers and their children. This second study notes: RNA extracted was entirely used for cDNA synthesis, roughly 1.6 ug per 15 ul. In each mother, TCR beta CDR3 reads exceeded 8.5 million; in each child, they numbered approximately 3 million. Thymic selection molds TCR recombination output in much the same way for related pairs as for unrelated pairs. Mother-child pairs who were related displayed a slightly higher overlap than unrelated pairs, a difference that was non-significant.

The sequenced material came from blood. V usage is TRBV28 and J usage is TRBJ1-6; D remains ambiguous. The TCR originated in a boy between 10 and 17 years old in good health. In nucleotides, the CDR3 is TGTGCCAGCAAGGAGAGCAGGACCTATAATTCACCCCTCCACTTT. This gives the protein CASKESRTYNSPLHF.